This TCR beta chain was captured by sequencing in a study of shared clonotypes between healthy human individuals. Turning to this clone: Its antigen is not identified.

This was a deep-level run. TCRdb's table, derived via immunoSEQ multiplex PCR, lists solely in-frame clones and lacks some. Among 2,500,000 or so clones listed, around 93% were seen once. Naive CD45RA+ and memory CD45RA-negative subsets were split from CD4+ cells. Study results and limitations: In having few donors, the study represented limited genetic and exposure-history diversity.

There are 20 residues in the CDR3. Trimming left V 2 bases short and J 4 bases short, with 27 bases between. Germline V lookup: CDR1 MNHNS, CDR2 SASEGT. The rearrangement joins TRBV6-1 to TRBJ2-1, with D possibly matching TRBD2 (5 bases). The source material was naive CD4+ T cells from PBMCs. Subset meaning: CD45RA+ positively selected. The clonotype originates from a man younger than 30 in good health. Some clones in this sample may be carry-over from other donors' samples. The CDR3 loop reads CASSERASSSSSPLYNEQFF. DNA of the CDR3: TGTGCCAGCAGTGAACGTGCTAGCTCCTCCTCATCCCCCTTATACAATGAGCAGTTCTTC.